The TCR beta chain under discussion was sequenced for a study of T cell clonotyping in hematopoietic cell transplantation. General study findings and limits: Higher Inverse Simpson Index values in graft donor and pretransplant recipient predicted broader posttransplant TCR diversity. Few recipient clonotypes overlapped donors; over 97% were de novo at given depth.

Time point here: recipient sample about 28 days before transplant, after cytoreduction. Recipient blood drawn about 28 days pretransplant and days 30, 100, 180 after. As for this clone: Antigen unknown.

The repertoire was sequenced with immunoSEQ multiplex PCR; TCRdb's copy has only in-frame clones and lacks some. Here the sample spans approximately 50,000 clones, 80% to 90% being singletons. This clonotype originated in a man aged 55 to 69 with biphenotypic leukemia. Some clones in this sample may be carry-over from other donors' samples. The input for sequencing was peripheral blood mononuclear cells, taken before stem cell transplant.

The CDR3 region has the DNA TGTGCCAGCAGTCAACAGGTCACAGATACGCAGTATTTT. It translates to CASSQQVTDTQYF. The J gene is TRBJ2-3, the V gene TRBV7-2, with a possible D match to TRBD1 (5 bases). Trimming cost V 6 bases and J 2 bases, with 9 bases left between them. Germline V lookup: CDR1 SGHTA, CDR2 FQGNSA. The CDR3 loop spans 13 amino acids.